These T cell receptor beta chains were read from a single sample in a study of T-cell memory formation after mild COVID-19. MiXCR, applied by TCRdb to the 5' RACE reads, yields one record per CDR3 protein. The sample records under 400,000 distinct CDR3 sequences, approximately 29% being singletons. What was sequenced was PBMCs or a T cell subset sorted from them (not recorded which). The origin of the receptors is an adult woman who had mild COVID-19 (a few samples of this study predate the infection). Cell type and time point are not known. Each CDR3 is given with its conserved first and last residue. A D gene is named only where the DNA matches it firmly. The size field is filled for only some rows; it gives once, few, many or a size class.

>TRBV11-3|.|.|13|TRBJ2-3
TGTGCCAGTGCCTGGCAGGGGACAGATACGCAGTATTTT
CASAWQGTDTQYF
>TRBV29-1|.|.|12|TRBJ2-5
TGCAGCGTTCCTCGTCTCGGAGAGACCCAGTACTTC
CSVPRLGETQYF
>TRBV27|.|.|15|TRBJ2-7
TGTGCCAGCAGTTTATCAATAGTGGGGGGCTACGAGCAGTACTTC
CASSLSIVGGYEQYF
>TRBV15|TRBD2|few|19|TRBJ2-1
TGTGCCACCAGCAGAGGAAGCGGGAGGGGGAAAAGCTCCTACAATGAGCAGTTCTTC
CATSRGSGRGKSSYNEQFF
>TRBV4-3|TRBD2|few|18|TRBJ2-1
TGCGCCAGCAGCCAAGATCCGAGACTAGCGGGGTCCTACAATGAGCAGTTCTTC
CASSQDPRLAGSYNEQFF
>TRBV2|.|.|15|TRBJ2-5
TGTGCCAGCAGTGAGGTCCGATTGTACCAAGAGACCCAGTACTTC
CASSEVRLYQETQYF
>TRBV6-5|.|few|16|TRBJ2-2
TGTGCCAGCAGTTATTTAAGGCCTAGCGAGGTCGGGGAGCTGTTTTTT
CASSYLRPSEVGELFF
>TRBV5-4|.|few|13|TRBJ2-1
TGTGCCAGCAGCTTGTGGGGGCTTGGTGAGCAGTTCTTC
CASSLWGLGEQFF
>TRBV24-1|TRBD2|.|16|TRBJ2-1
TGTGCCACCAGTGATCTAGGTGGACTAGGGTACAATGAGCAGTTCTTC
CATSDLGGLGYNEQFF
>TRBV20-1|.|.|12|TRBJ2-7
TGCAGTGCCCAAAACAGGGCCCACGAGCAGTACTTC
CSAQNRAHEQYF
>TRBV12-3/TRBV12-4|TRBD1|few|14|TRBJ1-2
TGTGCCAGCAGACCCGGGACAGGGGTTCATGGCTACACCTTC
CASRPGTGVHGYTF
>TRBV7-2|TRBD1|few|14|TRBJ2-7
TGTGCCAGCAGCCGCTCCCGGGACAGTTCGAAGCAGTACTTC
CASSRSRDSSKQYF
>TRBV10-3|.|.|15|TRBJ1-2
TGTGCCATCAGTGAGACGCTCCGGGACTCTAATGGCTACACCTTC
CAISETLRDSNGYTF
>TRBV7-9|.|few|15|TRBJ2-5
TGTGCCAGCACCCAGTTCGTGGGACCCCAAGAGACCCAGTACTTC
CASTQFVGPQETQYF
>TRBV7-8|TRBD1|few|15|TRBJ2-7
TGTGCCAGCAGCACCCGACAGGGAGCAACCTACGAGCAGTACTTC
CASSTRQGATYEQYF
>TRBV20-1|.|few|15|TRBJ2-3
TGCAGTGCTAGCAAGTGGGGGGCGTCGGGAGATACGCAGTATTTT
CSASKWGASGDTQYF
>TRBV12-3/TRBV12-4|.|few|18|TRBJ2-4
TGTGCCAGCAGTTTCCGGCTAACGGAATATTTAGCCAAAAACATTCAGTACTTC
CASSFRLTEYLAKNIQYF
>TRBV20-1|TRBD2|.|13|TRBJ2-3
TGCAGTGCTACTAGCGGCTACACAGATACGCAGTATTTT
CSATSGYTDTQYF
>TRBV12-3/TRBV12-4|TRBD2|.|17|TRBJ2-5
TGTGCCAGCAGTTTATATGGGACTAGCGGGGAGGCGGAGACCCAGTACTTC
CASSLYGTSGEAETQYF
>TRBV29-1|.|.|13|TRBJ1-3
TGCAGCGTAGCCAGTGACGGGCTGAACACCATATATTTT
CSVASDGLNTIYF
>TRBV10-3|TRBD1|few|17|TRBJ2-6
TGTGCCATCAGTGAGTTAGGGACAGGGTCTGGGGCCAACGTCCTGACTTTC
CAISELGTGSGANVLTF
>TRBV12-3/TRBV12-4|.|few|16|TRBJ1-4
TGTGCCAGCAGTCCCCAGGGAAAGTTGATTAATGAAAAACTGTTTTTT
CASSPQGKLINEKLFF
>TRBV7-9|TRBD1|few|15|TRBJ2-5
TGTGCCAGCAGCCGCCGGACAGGCCGCCAAGAGACCCAGTACTTC
CASSRRTGRQETQYF
>TRBV11-2|.|.|15|TRBJ2-7
TGTGCCAGCAGCTTAGGTGGGACACTTTCCTACGAGCAGTACTTC
CASSLGGTLSYEQYF
>TRBV10-3|TRBD2|.|17|TRBJ2-2
TGTGCCATCAGTGAGTCGAACCGGGGGGGCGCGTCCGGGGAGCTGTTTTTT
CAISESNRGGASGELFF
>TRBV3-1|.|.|14|TRBJ1-1
TGTGCCAGCAGCCAAGATCTTAGGAACACTGAAGCTTTCTTT
CASSQDLRNTEAFF
>TRBV12-3/TRBV12-4|.|many|14|TRBJ2-7
TGTGCCAGCAGGCGTTCCGGGACACCTGTCGAGCAGTACTTC
CASRRSGTPVEQYF
>TRBV19|TRBD1|.|15|TRBJ1-2
TGTGCCAGTAGTGTTGGCCGGGACAGGGTCTATGGCTACACCTTC
CASSVGRDRVYGYTF
>TRBV5-6|TRBD1|few|16|TRBJ2-7
TGTGCCAGCAGCCGCGCCGGGACAGGTAGCTCCTACGAGCAGTACTTC
CASSRAGTGSSYEQYF
>TRBV18|.|few|16|TRBJ2-5
TGTGCCAGCTCACCTTTAGGCAGGGGAGGCCAAGAGACCCAGTACTTC
CASSPLGRGGQETQYF
>TRBV7-8|.|few|15|TRBJ2-5
TGTGCCAGCAGCACCCGAGGGGACGATAGGGAGACCCAGTACTTC
CASSTRGDDRETQYF
>TRBV5-1|.|.|12|TRBJ2-1
TGCGCCAGCAGCTTGACCCAAGCCGAGCAGTTCTTC
CASSLTQAEQFF
>TRBV3-1|.|once|18|TRBJ1-2
TGTGCCAGCAGCCAAGATTCTGTTGGATGGGAGAGATACTATGGCTACACCTTC
CASSQDSVGWERYYGYTF
>TRBV5-1|TRBD1|.|15|TRBJ2-1
TGCGCCAGCAGCTTGCGGACAGGGGGGCCCAATGAGCAGTTCTTC
CASSLRTGGPNEQFF
>TRBV7-9|TRBD2|.|16|TRBJ2-7
TGTGCCAGCAGCTTAGCTGGCGGGGGGGATACCTACGAGCAGTACTTC
CASSLAGGGDTYEQYF
>TRBV4-1|.|.|14|TRBJ1-5
TGCGCCAGCAGCCAAGGATGGGGTAATCAGCCCCAGCATTTT
CASSQGWGNQPQHF
>TRBV6-1|.|many|12|TRBJ2-5
TGTGCCAGCAGTGAAGGATGGGAGACCCAGTACTTC
CASSEGWETQYF
>TRBV18|TRBD1|few|15|TRBJ2-1
TGTGCCAGCTCACCTCTACAGGGGGCGTACAATGAGCAGTTCTTC
CASSPLQGAYNEQFF
>TRBV5-1|.|few|16|TRBJ2-2
TGCGCCAGCAGCTTGGACCCCCTGGGTGGCACCGGGGAGCTGTTTTTT
CASSLDPLGGTGELFF
>TRBV14|.|.|14|TRBJ2-3
TGTGCCAGCAGCCTTCTAGACTATTCGGGTACGCAGTATTTT
CASSLLDYSGTQYF
>TRBV20-1|.|.|12|TRBJ1-1
TGCAGTGCTGAGGGGGGTCGCACTGAAGCTTTCTTT
CSAEGGRTEAFF